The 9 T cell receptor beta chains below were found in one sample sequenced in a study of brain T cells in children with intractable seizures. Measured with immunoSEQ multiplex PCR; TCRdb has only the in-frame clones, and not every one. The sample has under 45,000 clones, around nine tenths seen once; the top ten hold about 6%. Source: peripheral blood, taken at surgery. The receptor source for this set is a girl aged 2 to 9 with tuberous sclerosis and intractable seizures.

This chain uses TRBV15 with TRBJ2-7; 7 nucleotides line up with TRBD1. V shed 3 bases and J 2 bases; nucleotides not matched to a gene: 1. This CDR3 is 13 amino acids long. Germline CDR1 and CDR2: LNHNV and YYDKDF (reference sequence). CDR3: CATSRGQTYEQYV. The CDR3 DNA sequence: TGTGCCACCAGCAGGGGACAGACCTACGAGCAGTACGTC.

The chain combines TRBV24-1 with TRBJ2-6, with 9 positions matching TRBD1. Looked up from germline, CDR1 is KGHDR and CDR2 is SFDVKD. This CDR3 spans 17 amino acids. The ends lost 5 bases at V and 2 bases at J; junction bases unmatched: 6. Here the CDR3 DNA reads TGTGCCACCAGTGCCCAAACAGGGGGCGCTGGGGCCAACGTCCTGACTTTC. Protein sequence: CATSAQTGGAGANVLTF.

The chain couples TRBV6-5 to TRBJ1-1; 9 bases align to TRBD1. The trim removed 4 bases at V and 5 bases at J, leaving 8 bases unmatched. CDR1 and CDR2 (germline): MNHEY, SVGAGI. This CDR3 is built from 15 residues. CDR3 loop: CASSSLGQGETEAFF. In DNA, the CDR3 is TGTGCCAGCAGTTCCCTGGGACAGGGAGAAACTGAAGCTTTCTTT.

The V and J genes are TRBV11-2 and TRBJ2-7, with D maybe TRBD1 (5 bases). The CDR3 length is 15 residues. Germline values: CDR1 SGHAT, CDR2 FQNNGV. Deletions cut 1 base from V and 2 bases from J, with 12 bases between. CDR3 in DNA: TGTGCCAGCAGCTTAGCCCAGACAGCGACCTACGAGCAGTACTTC. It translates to CASSLAQTATYEQYF.

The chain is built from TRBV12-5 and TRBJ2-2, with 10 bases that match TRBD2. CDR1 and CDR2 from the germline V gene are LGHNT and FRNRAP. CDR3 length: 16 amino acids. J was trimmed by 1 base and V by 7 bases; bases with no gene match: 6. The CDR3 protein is CASDPSGGLNTGELFF. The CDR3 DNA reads TGTGCTAGTGACCCTAGCGGGGGCCTGAACACCGGGGAGCTGTTTTTT.

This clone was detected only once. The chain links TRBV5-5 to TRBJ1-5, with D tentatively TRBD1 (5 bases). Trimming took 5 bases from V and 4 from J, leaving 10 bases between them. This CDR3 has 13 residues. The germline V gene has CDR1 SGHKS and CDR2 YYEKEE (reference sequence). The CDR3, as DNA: TGTGCCAGCAGTCGGGACGTTAATCAGCCCCAGCATTTT. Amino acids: CASSRDVNQPQHF.

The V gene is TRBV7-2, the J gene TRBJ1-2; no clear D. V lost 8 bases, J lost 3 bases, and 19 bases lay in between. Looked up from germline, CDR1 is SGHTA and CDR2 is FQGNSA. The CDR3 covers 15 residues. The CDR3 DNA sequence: TGTGCCAGCCTGGACCCCGGACTACTGGACTATGGCTACACCTTC. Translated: CASLDPGLLDYGYTF.

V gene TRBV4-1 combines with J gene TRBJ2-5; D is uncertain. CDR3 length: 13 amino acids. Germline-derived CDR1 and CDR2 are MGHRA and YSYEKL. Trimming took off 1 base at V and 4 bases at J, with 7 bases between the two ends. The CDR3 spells CASSQGLVETQYF. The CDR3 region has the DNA TGCGCCAGCAGCCAAGGGCTGGTAGAGACCCAGTACTTC.

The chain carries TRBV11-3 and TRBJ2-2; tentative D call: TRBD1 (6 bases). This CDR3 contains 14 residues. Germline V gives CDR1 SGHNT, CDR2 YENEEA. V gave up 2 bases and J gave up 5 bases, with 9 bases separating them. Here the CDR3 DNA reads TGTGCCAGCAGCTTAAGGGGGTTTACCGGGGAGCTGTTTTTT. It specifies CASSLRGFTGELFF.